Below are 21 T cell receptor beta chains sequenced from a single sample in a study of T cells in Graves' hyperthyroidism and ophthalmopathy. The source material, RNA transcripts, was used to amplify TCR beta CDR3 regions. The HTBI set primed first-round TCR CDR3 RT-PCR. TCRdb redid the calling of the multiplex PCR reads with MiXCR, one entry per CDR3 protein. The sample contains around 350,000 distinct CDR3 sequences, 15% to 17% of which appear only once. Source material: blood. These receptors were taken from a woman aged 18-29 years with Graves' hyperthyroidism that later progressed to Graves' ophthalmopathy.

Comment on this clonotype: The junction shows a germline mismatch at one end, possibly a read error. This chain links TRBV2 with TRBJ2-2; D ambiguous. CDR1 is SNHLY, CDR2 FYNNEI, per germline. The CDR3 is made up of 15 amino acids. In DNA form, the CDR3 reads TGTGCCAACAGTTGGTCCTACCTCGAGACCGGGGAGCTGTTTTTT. Its protein product is CANSWSYLETGELFF.

CDR3 DNA sequence: TGCGCCAGCAGCGTAAACAGGGCTCTCTCGGAAAAACTGTTTTTT. Translation gives CASSVNRALSEKLFF. V usage is TRBV5-1 and J usage is TRBJ1-4; maybe TRBD1 (6 bases). The germline V and J ends were trimmed by 4 bases and 8 bases, with 18 bases remaining between them. Germline-derived CDR1 and CDR2 are SGHRS and YFSETQ. The CDR3 extends over 15 amino acids.

This clonotype occurred many times. The J gene is TRBJ2-5, the V gene TRBV28; D is ambiguous. The CDR3 has 13 amino acids. V was clipped by 6 bases and J by 4 bases, with 12 bases between them. Per germline, CDR1 MDHEN and CDR2 SYDVKM. CDR3 DNA: TGTGCCAGCAGCTTCTCCCAACGAGAGACCCAGTACTTC. Translation: CASSFSQRETQYF.

Ten or more counts support this clonotype. The V gene is TRBV9, the J gene TRBJ2-6, with D possibly being TRBD1 (5 bases). Germline assignment: CDR1 SGDLS and CDR2 YYNGEE. This CDR3 has 15 residues. V lost 3 bases to trimming and J lost 0 bases, with 7 bases between them. For the CDR3, the DNA is TGTGCCAGCAGCGGACAGCCCTCTGGGGCCAACGTCCTGACTTTC. Protein product: CASSGQPSGANVLTF.

This clonotype has a count of ten or more. J is TRBJ1-1 and V is TRBV12-3 or TRBV12-4; D remains ambiguous. V lost 6 bases to trimming and J lost 0 bases, with 11 bases between them. This CDR3 has 14 amino acids. CDR3 nucleotides: TGTGCCAGCAGCGAGGACGGTTTGAACACTGAAGCTTTCTTT. Its protein is CASSEDGLNTEAFF.

V usage is TRBV28 and J usage is TRBJ2-1, with 10 bases identical to TRBD2. CDR3 length: 16 amino acids. The trim removed 2 bases at V and 6 bases at J, leaving 7 bases unmatched. The V gene's germline CDR1 is MDHEN and CDR2 SYDVKM. CDR3 DNA sequence: TGTGCCAGCAGTTTAACTAGCGGGATTACTAGCAATGAGCAGTTCTTC. This gives the protein CASSLTSGITSNEQFF.

This clonotype was observed at least ten times. The chain uses TRBV27 and TRBJ1-2, with D hard to call. Germline CDR1 and CDR2: MNHEY and SMNVEV (reference sequence). This CDR3 spans 14 amino acids. Trimming removed 2 bases at V and 5 bases at J, with 12 bases between. CDR3 region: CASSLRVSGYGYTF. The CDR3 DNA follows: TGTGCCAGCAGTTTAAGGGTGTCGGGTTATGGCTACACCTTC.

This clonotype was picked up a small number of times. The chain carries TRBV6-2 or TRBV6-3 and TRBJ2-5; maybe TRBD2 (6 bases). V lost 0 bases, J lost 3 bases, and 14 bases lay in between. The CDR3 length is 16 residues. Germline CDR1 MNHEY, CDR2 SVGEGT. Written as DNA, the CDR3 is TGTGCCAGCAGTTACTCTGGGGGGACCGGGGAAGAGACCCAGTACTTC. It yields the protein CASSYSGGTGEETQYF.

The chain is built from TRBV7-9 and TRBJ2-1; 9 nucleotides match TRBD2. The trim removed 2 bases at V and 15 bases at J, leaving 11 bases unmatched. Germline CDR1 and CDR2: SEHNR and FQNEAQ (reference sequence). CDR3 size: 14 residues. The CDR3: CASSLHQGGRVLFF. The CDR3 DNA sequence: TGTGCCAGCAGCTTACATCAAGGCGGGAGGGTTCTGTTCTTC. The variable domain in full, completed from reference TRBV7-9 and TRBJ2-1, reads DTGVSQNPRHKITKRGQNVTFRCDPISEHNRLYWYRQTLGQGPEFLTYFQNEAQLEKSRLLSDRFSAERPKGSFSTLEIQRTEQGDSAMYLCASSLHQGGRVLFFGPGTRLTVL.

This chain joins TRBV19 and TRBJ2-7, with 9 bases lining up with TRBD2. The V segment lost 4 bases and the J segment 6 bases; nucleotides outside the gene matches: 10. The V gene's germline CDR1 is LNHDA and CDR2 SQIVND (reference sequence). The CDR3 is 15 amino acids. The CDR3 is CASSTSGAGGTEQYF. As DNA, the CDR3 is TGTGCCAGTAGTACCTCGGGAGCGGGAGGAACCGAGCAGTACTTC.

This clonotype has a count of ten or more. The chain couples TRBV30 to TRBJ1-1, with D hard to call. V was shortened by 0 bases and J by 3 bases, with 8 bases between the two germline ends. The CDR3 contains 13 residues. Looked up from germline, CDR1 is GTSNPN and CDR2 is SVGIG (reference sequence). The CDR3 sequence is CAWSVSGDTEAFF. The CDR3 DNA reads TGTGCCTGGAGTGTGTCTGGGGACACTGAAGCTTTCTTT.

This clonotype was seen many times. The chain joins TRBV11-1 to TRBJ2-5; 12 nucleotides line up with TRBD1. Trimming at V came to 5 bases and at J to 5 bases, leaving 6 bases not matched to a gene. CDR1 and CDR2 from the germline V gene are SGHAT and FQDESV (reference sequence). This CDR3 contains 15 residues. In nucleotides, the CDR3 is TGTGCCAGCAGCCCTGGGACAGGGGGCGACGAGACCCAGTACTTC. It yields the protein CASSPGTGGDETQYF.

This clonotype appeared many times. V gene TRBV27 combines with J gene TRBJ2-7; D perhaps matches TRBD2 (5 bases). Per the germline V gene, CDR1 is MNHEY and CDR2 is SMNVEV (reference sequence). There are 13 residues in the CDR3. V lost 3 bases and J lost 4, with 10 bases in between. The CDR3 spells CASSFAPGYEQYF. In nucleotides, the CDR3 is TGTGCCAGCAGTTTTGCTCCGGGATACGAGCAGTACTTC.

A few counts support this clonotype. V usage is TRBV11-2 and J usage is TRBJ2-7, with 10 positions matching TRBD1. The CDR3 is 15 amino acids. Per germline, CDR1 SGHAT and CDR2 FQNNGV. Germline trimming cut 1 base from V and 5 bases from J; bases unmatched to any gene: 5. CDR3 amino acids: CASSLGTGGSHEQYF. In DNA form, the CDR3 reads TGTGCCAGCAGCTTAGGGACAGGGGGTTCCCACGAGCAGTACTTC.

This clonotype was picked up many times. This chain connects TRBV2 to TRBJ2-2; TRBD2 agrees at 8 bases. V lost 4 bases and J lost 5; bases outside the gene matches: 3. This CDR3 has 14 amino acids. CDR1 and CDR2 (germline): SNHLY, FYNNEI. The CDR3 DNA sequence: TGTGCCAGCAGTGGACTAGCGCGGACCGGGGAGCTGTTTTTT. It is translated as CASSGLARTGELFF.

The chain uses TRBV4-1 and TRBJ2-5, with 8 bases matching TRBD2. The V and J ends lost 3 bases and 3 bases, in that order; junction bases with no gene match: 0. This CDR3 is built from 13 residues. The germline gives CDR1 MGHRA, CDR2 YSYEKL. The CDR3 here is CASSHGGEETQYF. The DNA of the CDR3 is TGCGCCAGCAGCCACGGGGGGGAAGAGACCCAGTACTTC.

The sample holds many counts of this clonotype. The J gene is TRBJ2-3, the V gene TRBV29-1; TRBD2 is a possible D gene (6 bases). This CDR3 has 14 amino acids. CDR1 is SQVTM and CDR2 is ANQGSEA in the germline V gene. V gave up 3 bases and J gave up 5 bases, with 15 bases separating them. CDR3: CSVDLTGVKDTQYF. As DNA, the CDR3 is TGCAGCGTTGATTTGACGGGAGTAAAAGATACGCAGTATTTT.

This clonotype showed up many times. J is TRBJ2-2 and V is TRBV6-6, with unresolved D. CDR3 length: 16 amino acids. V was trimmed by 0 bases and J by 0 bases, leaving 8 bases between them. Germline V lookup: CDR1 MNHNY, CDR2 SVGAGI (reference sequence). The CDR3 DNA follows: TGTGCCAGCAGTTACTCGAGCCCGACGAACACCGGGGAGCTGTTTTTT. Translated: CASSYSSPTNTGELFF.

This sequence joins TRBV30 and TRBJ2-7; 10 positions agree with TRBD2. The CDR3 extends over 17 amino acids. V trimming: 3 bases; J trimming: 2 bases; junction bases outside the gene matches: 13. Germline assignment: CDR1 GTSNPN and CDR2 SVGIG (reference sequence). The chain's CDR3 is CAWSRSSGSWSPYEQYF. CDR3 nucleotides: TGTGCCTGGAGCCGGTCTAGCGGGAGTTGGTCCCCCTACGAGCAGTACTTC.

In regard to this clonotype: The junction departs from the called germline gene at one end, perhaps through a read error. CDR3 region: CASTEEISSVPDTQCF. The DNA for the CDR3 is TGTGCCAGCACCGAAGAGATTTCGAGCGTCCCAGATACGCAGTGTTTT. The rearrangement joins TRBV6-1 to TRBJ2-3; unclear D gene. Germline CDR1 MNHNS, CDR2 SASEGT. The CDR3 loop spans 16 amino acids.

This clonotype was recorded a few times. The rearrangement uses TRBV14 and TRBJ2-1, with TRBD1 as a possible D gene (5 bases). Trimming removed 4 bases from V and 2 bases from J, with 15 bases in between. Germline-derived CDR1 and CDR2 are SGHDN and FVKESK. This CDR3 is built from 16 residues. The CDR3, as DNA: TGTGCCAGCAGCCGACAGCGCCCTCCACCCTACAATGAGCAGTTCTTC. Residues: CASSRQRPPPYNEQFF.